This T cell receptor (beta chain) was sequenced for a study of T-cell memory formation after mild COVID-19. From the 5' RACE reads, TCRdb called clonotypes with MiXCR, one entry per CDR3 protein. The sample lists 210,000 or so distinct CDR3 sequences, roughly a tenth occurring once. V lost 4 bases, J lost 2 bases, and 4 bases lay in between. The CDR3 is 13 amino acids. From germline, CDR1 is KGHDR and CDR2 SFDVKD. Input material: PBMCs or a T cell subset sorted from them (not recorded which). The receptor was isolated from a man younger than 30 who had mild COVID-19 (a few samples of this study predate the infection). Cell type and time point are not known. The chain joins TRBV24-1 to TRBJ2-2, with D unresolved. CDR3 residues: CATSEVNTGELFF. Written as DNA, the CDR3 is TGTGCCACCAGTGAGGTCAACACCGGGGAGCTGTTTTTT.